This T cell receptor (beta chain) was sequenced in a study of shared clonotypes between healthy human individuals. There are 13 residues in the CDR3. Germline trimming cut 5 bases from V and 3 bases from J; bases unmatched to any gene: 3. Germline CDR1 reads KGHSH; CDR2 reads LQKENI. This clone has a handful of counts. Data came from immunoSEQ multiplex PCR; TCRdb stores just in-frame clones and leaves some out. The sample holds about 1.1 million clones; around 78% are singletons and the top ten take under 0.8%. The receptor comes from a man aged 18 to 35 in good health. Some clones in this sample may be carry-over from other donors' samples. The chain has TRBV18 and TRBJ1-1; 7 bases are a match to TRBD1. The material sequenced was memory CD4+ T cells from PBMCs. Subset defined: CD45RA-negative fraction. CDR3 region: CASSFTGDTEAFF. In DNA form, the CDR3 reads TGTGCCAGCTCATTCACAGGGGACACTGAAGCTTTCTTT.